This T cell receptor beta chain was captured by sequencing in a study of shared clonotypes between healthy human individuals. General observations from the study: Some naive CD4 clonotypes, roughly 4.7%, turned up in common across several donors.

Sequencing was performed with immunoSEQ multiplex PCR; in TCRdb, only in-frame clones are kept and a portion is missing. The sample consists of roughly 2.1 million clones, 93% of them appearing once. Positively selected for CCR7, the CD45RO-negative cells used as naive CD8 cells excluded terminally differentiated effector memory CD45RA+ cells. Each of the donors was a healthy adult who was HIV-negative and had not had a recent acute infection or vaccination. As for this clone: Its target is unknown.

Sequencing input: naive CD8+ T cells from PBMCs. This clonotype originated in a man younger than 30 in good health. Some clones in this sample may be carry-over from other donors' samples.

CDR3 sequence (DNA): TGTGCCAGCAGCTTAGTATCCAGCGGGAGGACGACCTACGAGCAGTACTTC. Translating gives CASSLVSSGRTTYEQYF. The chain recombines TRBV7-2 with TRBJ2-7, with TRBD2 identical over 9 bases. The ends lost 1 base at V and 2 bases at J; junction bases unmatched: 9. CDR1 and CDR2 from the germline V gene are SGHTA and FQGNSA. The CDR3 is 17 residues long.